A single sample gave rise to the 20 T cell receptor beta chains below, sequenced in a study of CD8 T cells in Susac syndrome. When the RNA was reverse transcribed, random hexamers were used with an input of about 0.45 to 1 ug. A single record per CDR3 protein comes from TCRdb applying MiXCR to the immunoSEQ multiplex PCR reads. The top ten clones hold roughly 0.21% of a sample with 150,000 to 160,000 distinct CDR3 sequences, 94% of them seen once. Sample: CD8+ T cells from PBMCs. The source is a human donor with multiple sclerosis.

The chain carries TRBV9 and TRBJ2-7, with a tentative D call TRBD2 (5 bases). The V and J ends lost 0 bases and 1 base respectively, with 8 bases between them. The CDR3 contains 14 residues. Germline V CDR1 and CDR2: SGDLS, YYNGEE. CDR3 bases: TGTGCCAGCAGCGTAGGAGGGCAGTCCTACGAGCAGTACTTC. Amino acids: CASSVGGQSYEQYF.

The V gene is TRBV6-5, the J gene TRBJ1-2; D might be TRBD1 (5 bases). CDR3 size: 13 residues. Germline values: CDR1 MNHEY, CDR2 SVGAGI. V lost 2 bases and J lost 2, with 6 bases in between. The CDR3 reads CASSYRDNYGYTF. DNA of the CDR3: TGTGCCAGCAGTTACCGGGACAACTATGGCTACACCTTC.

This chain uses TRBV20-1 with TRBJ2-2; 10 bases line up with TRBD1. Losses at the gene ends were 0 bases for V and 5 bases for J; bases not matched to a gene: 6. The CDR3 covers 16 residues. Per the germline V gene, CDR1 is DFQATT and CDR2 is SNEGSKA (reference sequence). The CDR3 bases are TGCAGTGCTAGAGATAGGGGACAGGGGTGGACCGGGGAGCTGTTTTTT. Protein sequence: CSARDRGQGWTGELFF.

V is TRBV29-1 and J is TRBJ1-1, with a weak D call TRBD1 (5 bases). The germline V gene has CDR1 SQVTM and CDR2 ANQGSEA. This CDR3 has 12 amino acids. V dropped 4 bases and J dropped 6 bases, with 12 bases sitting between them. The CDR3: CSVAWGFAEAFF. CDR3 nucleotide sequence: TGCAGCGTTGCGTGGGGGTTCGCTGAAGCTTTCTTT. Full variable domain (outside the CDR3, taken from reference TRBV29-1 and TRBJ1-1): SAVISQKPSRDICQRGTSLTIQCQVDSQVTMMFWYRQQPGQSLTLIATANQGSEATYESGFVIDKFPISRPNLTFSTLTVSNMSPEDSSIYLCSVAWGFAEAFFGQGTRLTVV.

V is TRBV28 and J is TRBJ1-6; weak D call: TRBD1 (5 bases). V dropped 2 bases and J dropped 7 bases, with 15 bases sitting between them. Germline V gene lookup returns CDR1 MDHEN and CDR2 SYDVKM. The CDR3 extends over 16 amino acids. CDR3: CASSLLQGGRNSPLHF. The CDR3 bases are TGTGCCAGCAGTTTACTTCAGGGAGGGAGGAATTCACCCCTCCACTTT.

V gene TRBV30 combines with J gene TRBJ2-2, with D unresolved. Germline-derived CDR1 and CDR2 are GTSNPN and SVGIG (reference sequence). Trimming removed 3 bases from V and 0 bases from J, with 5 bases in between. The length of the CDR3 is 13 residues. The DNA of the CDR3 is TGTGCCTGGAGCGCTTCGAACACCGGGGAGCTGTTTTTT. It encodes CAWSASNTGELFF.

The chain is built from TRBV20-1 and TRBJ1-1; TRBD1 matches 7 bases. From germline, CDR1 is DFQATT and CDR2 SNEGSKA (reference sequence). The CDR3 runs 15 residues. The V segment lost 7 bases and the J segment 11 bases; nucleotides outside the gene matches: 22. This CDR3 reads CSVQAPGQSIIGAFF. The CDR3 DNA reads as TGCAGTGTACAGGCACCGGGACAGTCGATAATTGGGGCTTTCTTT.

This rearrangement joins TRBV12-3 or TRBV12-4 to TRBJ1-6; D may be TRBD1 (6 bases). V was cut by 8 bases and J by 0 bases, with 17 bases left in between. The length of the CDR3 is 17 residues. In DNA, the CDR3 is TGTGCCAGCCCCGGGGGGCGACCCAGCTCCTATAATTCACCCCTCCACTTT. Residues: CASPGGRPSSYNSPLHF.

This chain joins TRBV7-2 and TRBJ2-3; D possibly corresponds to TRBD2 (5 bases). The CDR3 sequence is 12 residues long. V was pared by 7 bases and J by 6 bases, with 11 bases between. Germline assignment: CDR1 SGHTA and CDR2 FQGNSA. The CDR3 coding sequence is TGTGCCAGCACTAACCAGCGGGATACGCAGTATTTT. Its protein is CASTNQRDTQYF.

Here the CDR3 reads CASSQVVAQDTQYF. The CDR3 DNA reads as TGTGCCAGCAGCCAAGTCGTTGCGCAAGATACGCAGTATTTT. The rearrangement links TRBV3-1 to TRBJ2-3; no clear D. The CDR3 is made up of 14 amino acids. The V gene's germline CDR1 is LGHDT and CDR2 YNNKEL (reference sequence). With 1 base removed from V and 5 bases from J, the gap between germline ends came to 10 bases.

The V and J genes are TRBV27 and TRBJ1-1; D remains ambiguous. From germline, CDR1 is MNHEY and CDR2 SMNVEV (reference sequence). The CDR3 length is 13 residues. V dropped 1 base and J dropped 4 bases, with 7 bases sitting between them. The DNA for the CDR3 is TGTGCCAGCAGTTTATTTTCTCGCACTGAAGCTTTCTTT. Protein: CASSLFSRTEAFF.

Only a few counts were recorded for this clonotype. This chain links TRBV2 with TRBJ2-1; D is tentatively TRBD1 or TRBD2 (5 bases each). The CDR3 has 10 residues. The germline gives CDR1 SNHLY, CDR2 FYNNEI. Trimming left V 6 bases short and J 10 bases short, with 7 bases between. The CDR3: CASRGDEQFF. The CDR3 coding sequence is TGTGCCAGCAGGGGGGACGAGCAGTTCTTC.

This chain uses TRBV5-6 with TRBJ2-3; 15 bases line up with TRBD2. Trimming took 4 bases from V and 2 from J; bases not matched to a gene: 2. The germline gives CDR1 SGHDT, CDR2 YYEEEE. The CDR3 covers 16 residues. The CDR3 reads CASSRTSGGATDTQYF. CDR3 nucleotides: TGTGCCAGCAGCCGGACTAGCGGGGGGGCCACAGATACGCAGTATTTT.

The chain combines TRBV6-6 with TRBJ1-1; D is unresolved. Trimming left V 6 bases short and J 4 bases short, with 12 bases between. The CDR3 totals 13 residues. Germline CDR1 and CDR2: MNHNY and SVGAGI (reference sequence). CDR3 residues: CASRYDGVTEAFF. Written as DNA, the CDR3 is TGTGCCAGCAGGTACGATGGGGTCACTGAAGCTTTCTTT.

The chain has TRBV6-5 and TRBJ2-5; 7 nucleotides align to TRBD1. This CDR3 has 15 residues. The junction had 7 bases not matched to a gene; V was cut back by 2 bases and J by 4 bases. Germline CDR1 is MNHEY and CDR2 is SVGAGI. The CDR3 coding sequence is TGTGCCAGCAGTTACGGCAGACAGGGAACAGAGACCCAGTACTTC. Amino acids: CASSYGRQGTETQYF.

The V call is TRBV27, the J call TRBJ1-1; D not resolved. In germline, CDR1 is MNHEY, CDR2 SMNVEV (reference sequence). The V end was cut by 2 bases, the J end by 0 bases, with 28 bases between. This CDR3 region has 21 residues. This chain's CDR3 is CASSLTGDPGLQWHLNTEAFF. CDR3 DNA: TGTGCCAGCAGTTTAACGGGCGATCCGGGCCTCCAGTGGCACCTGAACACTGAAGCTTTCTTT.

This rearrangement joins TRBV5-1 to TRBJ2-7, with D perhaps TRBD1 (6 bases). V lost 9 bases and J 2 bases, leaving 21 bases between the germline ends. The CDR3 runs to 15 residues. Per the germline V gene, CDR1 is SGHRS and CDR2 is YFSETQ. CDR3 DNA: TGCGCCACCACTGAGGGGGACACAAAACCCTACGAGCAGTACTTC. It encodes CATTEGDTKPYEQYF.

The genes are TRBV27 and TRBJ1-2; D possibly corresponds to TRBD1 (6 bases). The V gene's germline CDR1 is MNHEY and CDR2 SMNVEV (reference sequence). The ends were cut back, 3 bases at V and 4 bases at J, with 18 bases in the middle. CDR3 length: 16 residues. The CDR3 DNA reads TGTGCCAGCAGTTTCACCGGGACACAATATCGCTATGGCTACACCTTC. Amino acids: CASSFTGTQYRYGYTF.

V and J are TRBV30 and TRBJ1-1; 7 bases match TRBD1. Unmatched junction bases numbered 5, after V lost 1 base and J lost 0 bases. Germline CDR1 GTSNPN, CDR2 SVGIG (reference sequence). CDR3 size: 15 residues. As DNA, the CDR3 is TGTGCCTGGAGTGAAGCAGACAGGGTGAACACTGAAGCTTTCTTT. It yields the protein CAWSEADRVNTEAFF.

V usage is TRBV15 and J usage is TRBJ2-1; D may correspond to TRBD1 or TRBD2 (5 bases each). Trimming shortened V by 0 bases and J by 8 bases, and 11 bases separated the two germline ends. Germline V gene data show CDR1 as LNHNV and CDR2 as YYDKDF (reference sequence). The CDR3 is 14 residues long. CDR3 loop: CATSREGDSDEQFF. In DNA, the CDR3 is TGTGCCACCAGCAGAGAGGGGGATTCGGATGAGCAGTTCTTC.